What follows describes a single T cell receptor (beta chain). A read error may produce the germline difference seen at one junction end. This record comes from a study of CD8+CD57+ T cells in acquired aplastic anemia. The CDR3 consists of 14 residues. Germline V gives CDR1 WSHSY, CDR2 SAAADI. TCR beta VDJ and CDR3 profiling used genomic DNA as template. From the reads, TCRdb called clonotypes with MiXCR, one entry per CDR3 protein. The sample lists 62,000 or so distinct CDR3 sequences, 45% to 60% occurring once. The TCR was taken from a human donor in good health, serving as a control. The rearrangement uses TRBV10-2 and TRBJ1-2; 9 bases map to TRBD1. Sequenced: sorted CD4+, CD8+, or CD8+CD57+ T cells (not recorded which) from PBMCs. The CDR3 spells CASSPDRGDYGYTF. The CDR3 DNA is TGTGCCAGCAGTCCTGACAGGGGGGACTATGGCTACACCTTC.